Listed below are T cell receptor beta chains from one sample, sequenced in a study of shared clonotypes between healthy human individuals. Libraries were prepared by immunoSEQ multiplex PCR; TCRdb keeps only in-frame clonotypes and omits some of them. Of some 2,400,000 clones in the sample, approximately 96% were seen once. The specimen sequenced was naive CD4+ T cells sorted from blood. These receptors were taken from a man aged 18 to 35 in good health. Both conserved end residues are part of each CDR3.

j_call v_call cdr3_aa
TRBJ1-2 TRBV29-1 CSVTGKLSNGYTF
TRBJ2-7 TRBV5-1 CASSSGAGGPYEQYF
TRBJ1-2 TRBV11-2 CASSPDSFYGYTF
TRBJ2-5 TRBV5-1 CASSLRGGQETQYF
TRBJ1-6 TRBV15 CATSRVGAREALHF
TRBJ2-3 TRBV19 CASSMGQGTSTDTQYF
TRBJ2-3 TRBV9 CASDEGLAGRTDTQYF
TRBJ1-2 TRBV29-1 CSVVSGGRRGYTF
TRBJ1-1 TRBV2 CASRSHGNMNTEAFF
TRBJ2-6 TRBV7-2 CASSLAMGLAGGSGANVLTF
TRBJ2-7 TRBV18 CASSPEHVSHEQYF
TRBJ2-1 TRBV28 CASTLGGLSYNEQFF
TRBJ2-2 TRBV7-6 CAITLGANTGELFF
TRBJ2-7 TRBV10-1 CASSESRRTSEQYF
TRBJ2-3 TRBV7-2 CASSLEQGTDTQYF
TRBJ2-7 TRBV27 CASSGSSYEQYF
TRBJ1-4 TRBV30 CAWSTRVGEKLFF
TRBJ2-7 TRBV6-5 CASSYSGTGEQYF
TRBJ2-7 TRBV6-5 CASSLGGSYEQYF
TRBJ2-3 TRBV9 CASSSLPGTDTQYF
TRBJ2-7 TRBV10-3 CATMSGGYEQYF
TRBJ2-7 TRBV6-6 CASSYSTSGAYEQYF
TRBJ2-7 TRBV10-1 CASRRGLGKPSYEQYF
TRBJ2-7 TRBV7-9 CASSSGRGYISYEQYF
TRBJ1-1 TRBV5-1 CASSLSPGSETEAFF
TRBJ1-2 TRBV30 CAWSEQGYGYTF
TRBJ1-6 TRBV28 CASSLEGKVSPLHF
TRBJ2-7 TRBV5-4 CASSLPASGGAYEQYF
TRBJ1-6 TRBV30 CAWRGTAGNSPLHF
TRBJ1-2 TRBV19 CASSISPTRPGNYGYTF
TRBJ1-1 TRBV7-6 CASSRTGGTEAFF
TRBJ2-1 TRBV2 CASSPRTSGNNEQFF
TRBJ1-1 TRBV9 CASSPFEGARAEAFF
TRBJ1-4 TRBV5-1 CASSMTGSEKLFF
TRBJ1-5 TRBV19 CASSTGINQPQHF
TRBJ2-3 TRBV28 CASSYPITSGGITDTQYF